The present T cell receptor beta chain was sequenced within a study of cytomegalovirus exposure and HLA in healthy donors. On this clone itself: Its antigen remains unknown.

With 4 bases clipped from V and 2 bases from J, the junction kept 7 bases outside the gene matches. Germline CDR1 SGHNT, CDR2 YYREEE (reference sequence). This CDR3 is built from 17 residues. Notes on the study in general: Relative to equally common others, HLA-associated TCR beta chains showed greater clonal expansion in a later analysis. The authors considered a cluster of highly shared sequence variants likely to be a sequencing artifact. Later on, an analysis tied about 17,000 TCR beta sequences to HLA alleles at 0.05 false discovery rate. As a later analysis revealed, most CMV-associated TCR beta chains appeared HLA-restricted.

Primers included in the PCR were 60 Vbeta and 13 Jbeta primers. TCRdb's table, derived via immunoSEQ multiplex PCR, lists solely in-frame clones and lacks some. This table has some 140,000 clones, just under 80% appearing once. The V gene is TRBV5-4, the J gene TRBJ2-7; TRBD2 agrees at 15 bases. The sequence derives from a man aged 25 to 40 in good health. Specimen: PBMCs. Here the CDR3 reads CASSSGGLAGGPYEQYF. The CDR3 DNA reads TGTGCCAGCAGCAGTGGGGGACTAGCGGGAGGACCCTACGAGCAGTACTTC.